The next 29 T cell receptor beta chains were all read from a single sample in a study of blood T cell repertoires in COVID-19. Sequencing was performed with immunoSEQ multiplex PCR; in TCRdb, only in-frame clones are kept and a portion is missing. Among some 120,000 clones listed, almost 70% were seen once. The sequenced material came from peripheral blood. Every receptor here comes from a woman in her seventies with acute or convalescent COVID-19.

V is TRBV6-1 and J is TRBJ2-2, with D unclear. From germline, CDR1 is MNHNS and CDR2 SASEGT. The V end was cut by 1 base, the J end by 7 bases, with 7 bases between. The CDR3 is made up of 13 amino acids. CDR3 nucleotide sequence: TGTGCCAGCAGTGAAGGCGAGCGCGGGGAGCTGTTTTTT. Protein: CASSEGERGELFF.

The CDR3 coding sequence is TGTGCCAGCAGTGAGATGGCAGGGGGACTTGATGAGCAGTTCTTC. Translated, it gives CASSEMAGGLDEQFF. The chain employs TRBV2 and TRBJ2-1; tentative D call: TRBD1 (7 bases). V was pared by 3 bases and J by 8 bases, with 17 bases between. Germline CDR1 and CDR2: SNHLY and FYNNEI. The CDR3 contains 15 residues.

The J gene is TRBJ2-2, the V gene TRBV9; D gene unclear. Germline lookup yields CDR1 SGDLS and CDR2 YYNGEE. The CDR3 is 12 amino acids. The V end was cut by 8 bases, the J end by 5 bases, with 10 bases between. CDR3 nucleotide sequence: TGTGCCAGTACGGTCGGTACCGGGGAGCTGTTTTTT. It yields the protein CASTVGTGELFF.

This chain connects TRBV5-4 to TRBJ2-1, with 11 bases lining up with TRBD2. V shed 4 bases, J shed 8 bases, and the junction held 11 bases outside the gene matches. The CDR3 consists of 16 residues. Germline-derived CDR1 and CDR2 are SGHNT and YYREEE (reference sequence). The CDR3 protein is CASSHNSGGARDEQFF. The CDR3 coding sequence is TGTGCCAGCAGCCACAATAGCGGGGGGGCGAGGGATGAGCAGTTCTTC.

The V call is TRBV6-2 or TRBV6-3, the J call TRBJ1-5, with TRBD1 matching 8 bases. Trimming took 1 base from V and 1 from J; bases not matched to a gene: 0. The CDR3 is 15 amino acids. Per the germline V gene, CDR1 is MNHEY and CDR2 is SVGEGT. The CDR3 bases are TGTGCCAGCAGTTACTGGACAGGGAGCAATCAGCCCCAGCATTTT. As protein: CASSYWTGSNQPQHF.

CDR3 nucleotides: TGCGCCAGCAGTGAGTCCTGGACTAGTCTCGACGAGCAGTACTTC. Protein: CASSESWTSLDEQYF. This chain uses TRBV10-2 with TRBJ2-7; 7 nucleotides match TRBD2. Germline CDR1 and CDR2: WSHSY and SAAADI. The junction had 7 bases not matched to a gene; V was cut back by 0 bases and J by 5 bases. The length of the CDR3 is 15 residues.

The chain joins TRBV7-9 to TRBJ2-7, with TRBD2 matching 7 bases. The CDR3 length is 15 residues. V was clipped by 2 bases and J by 4 bases; unmatched bases: 8. Germline CDR1 reads SEHNR; CDR2 reads FQNEAQ (reference sequence). The CDR3 reads CASSLSRTSPYEQYF. The CDR3 DNA reads TGTGCCAGCAGCTTATCCAGGACTAGTCCTTACGAGCAGTACTTC.

This clone was observed a handful of times. V is TRBV5-1 and J is TRBJ2-2, with 8 positions matching TRBD2. J was trimmed by 1 base and V by 4 bases; bases with no gene match: 3. Looked up from germline, CDR1 is SGHRS and CDR2 is YFSETQ. The CDR3 is 15 residues long. As DNA, the CDR3 is TGCGCCAGCAGCATTAGCGGGAAGAACACCGGGGAGCTGTTTTTT. This sequence encodes CASSISGKNTGELFF.

The chain joins TRBV19 to TRBJ1-2, with 8 positions matching TRBD1. Trimming removed 3 bases from V and 3 bases from J; junction bases left unmatched: 3. Germline values: CDR1 LNHDA, CDR2 SQIVND (reference sequence). The length of the CDR3 is 14 residues. CDR3 in amino acids: CASSIQGADYGYTF. The CDR3 DNA is TGTGCCAGTAGTATTCAGGGGGCGGACTATGGCTACACCTTC.

In this sample, this clone turned up once. The chain couples TRBV18 to TRBJ1-2, with D perhaps TRBD1 (6 bases). CDR3 length: 14 residues. The germline V and J ends were trimmed by 5 bases and 0 bases, with 10 bases remaining between them. Germline loops: CDR1 KGHSH, CDR2 LQKENI. CDR3 protein: CASSTGMSNYGYTF. The CDR3 DNA reads TGTGCCAGCTCAACAGGGATGTCTAACTATGGCTACACCTTC.

This chain uses TRBV5-1 with TRBJ2-3; TRBD1 might be the D (5 bases). Trimming removed 4 bases at V and 0 bases at J, with 9 bases between. CDR3 length: 14 amino acids. Germline lookup yields CDR1 SGHRS and CDR2 YFSETQ. This CDR3 reads CASSGRQSTDTQYF. The CDR3 DNA sequence: TGCGCCAGCAGCGGCCGACAGAGCACAGATACGCAGTATTTT.

This clone turned up a few times. The V gene is TRBV9, the J gene TRBJ2-5; D uncertain. Trimming took 2 bases from V and 4 from J, leaving 15 bases between them. The CDR3 has 15 residues. Per germline, CDR1 SGDLS and CDR2 YYNGEE. The CDR3 loop reads CASSVRPISPETQYF. CDR3 in DNA: TGTGCCAGCAGCGTGAGGCCGATAAGCCCAGAGACCCAGTACTTC.

This clone occurred a few times. J is TRBJ1-1 and V is TRBV11-3; D is uncertain. From germline, CDR1 is SGHNT and CDR2 YENEEA. The V gene lost 0 bases and the J gene lost 4 bases, with 6 bases spanning the gap. The CDR3 is 13 residues long. The chain's CDR3 is CASSLEVSTEAFF. The CDR3 DNA is TGTGCCAGCAGCTTAGAAGTGAGCACTGAAGCTTTCTTT.

Concerning this clone: A single base separates this from a much larger clone, so it may be a read error. This sequence joins TRBV7-9 and TRBJ2-5; no definite D call. Germline loops: CDR1 SEHNR, CDR2 FQNEAQ (reference sequence). The CDR3 length is 12 residues. The CDR3 DNA follows: TGTGCCGGCAGCCCAACTTCCGAGACCCAGTACTTC. Its protein is CAGSPTSETQYF.

The chain links TRBV5-1 to TRBJ1-1, with D uncertain. The CDR3 loop spans 14 amino acids. Germline values: CDR1 SGHRS, CDR2 YFSETQ. Trimming took off 2 bases at V and 5 bases at J, with 13 bases between the two ends. CDR3 sequence: CASSFGEGVTEAFF. DNA of the CDR3: TGCGCCAGCAGCTTCGGGGAAGGTGTTACTGAAGCTTTCTTT.

The V gene is TRBV2, the J gene TRBJ2-7; TRBD2 aligns across 13 bases. In germline, CDR1 is SNHLY, CDR2 FYNNEI. This CDR3 comprises 14 residues. The ends lost 6 bases at V and 4 bases at J; junction bases unmatched: 3. The CDR3, as DNA: TGTGCCAGCAGGCCGACTAGCGGGGGGTACGAGCAGTACTTC. This translates into CASRPTSGGYEQYF.

This sequence joins TRBV7-9 and TRBJ1-3; 8 positions agree with TRBD1. Germline V CDR1 and CDR2: SEHNR, FQNEAQ (reference sequence). V was clipped by 5 bases and J by 0 bases; unmatched bases: 12. This CDR3 has 18 residues. The CDR3 coding sequence is TGTGCCAGCAGCCGCCTCGGGACAGGAGAATTCTCTGGAAACACCATATATTTT. Residues: CASSRLGTGEFSGNTIYF.

This chain links TRBV18 with TRBJ1-1; 7 nucleotides match TRBD1. The CDR3 has 16 amino acids. CDR1 KGHSH and CDR2 LQKENI come from the germline V gene. Losses at the gene ends were 2 bases for V and 1 base for J; bases not matched to a gene: 7. The CDR3 DNA follows: TGTGCCAGCTCACCAGAAAAGGGGGCGACGAACACTGAAGCTTTCTTT. Translated: CASSPEKGATNTEAFF.

The V call is TRBV11-2, the J call TRBJ1-4; TRBD1 aligns across 8 bases. The V gene end was trimmed by 1 base and the J gene end by 6 bases; junction bases not matched to a gene: 4. This CDR3 region has 15 residues. Germline CDR1 and CDR2: SGHAT and FQNNGV. Here the CDR3 reads CASSLGGQGHEKLFF. The CDR3 DNA reads TGTGCCAGCAGCTTAGGAGGACAGGGTCATGAAAAACTGTTTTTT.

This clone appeared a few times. The rearrangement links TRBV29-1 to TRBJ1-5, with D unresolved. CDR1 is SQVTM, CDR2 ANQGSEA, per germline. The CDR3 sequence is 15 residues long. Trimming took off 6 bases at V and 0 bases at J, with 15 bases between the two ends. The CDR3 DNA sequence: TGCAGCGTCTCACTAGGCAGCGATAGCAATCAGCCCCAGCATTTT. This sequence encodes CSVSLGSDSNQPQHF.

This clone has a single count. The chain links TRBV11-2 to TRBJ2-5; TRBD1 matches at 12 bases. The CDR3 loop spans 16 amino acids. Trimming at V came to 5 bases and at J to 3 bases, leaving 7 bases not matched to a gene. From germline, CDR1 is SGHAT and CDR2 FQNNGV. The CDR3 sequence: CASSPAGTGGKETQYF. CDR3 in DNA: TGTGCCAGCAGCCCAGCTGGGACAGGGGGCAAAGAGACCCAGTACTTC.

This clone has just a few counts. The CDR3 region has the DNA TGTGCCAGCAGCCAGACCCAAGGACACGGCAGGATTGATGAAAAACTGTTTTTT. Encoded protein: CASSQTQGHGRIDEKLFF. The chain joins TRBV7-7 to TRBJ1-4, with D perhaps matching TRBD1 (5 bases). Germline V lookup: CDR1 SSHAT, CDR2 FNYEAQ (reference sequence). The length of the CDR3 is 18 residues. The V end was cut by 5 bases, the J end by 6 bases, with 25 bases between. The full variable domain, rest sourced from reference TRBV7-7 and TRBJ1-4, is GAGVSQSPRYKVTKRGQDVTLRCDPISSHATLYWYQQALGQGPEFLTYFNYEAQPDKSGLPSDRFSAERPEGSISTLTIQRTEQRDSAMYRCASSQTQGHGRIDEKLFFGSGTQLSVL.

The CDR3 is CASSSGTNTGELFF. CDR3 bases: TGCGCCAGCAGTAGCGGAACGAACACCGGGGAGCTGTTTTTT. The chain joins TRBV5-1 to TRBJ2-2; a possible D gene is TRBD2 (6 bases). Germline V gene sequence: CDR1 SGHRS, CDR2 YFSETQ. The germline V and J ends were trimmed by 5 bases and 0 bases, with 8 bases remaining between them. The CDR3 runs 14 residues.

J is TRBJ2-1 and V is TRBV12-3 or TRBV12-4; D gene unclear. This CDR3 contains 12 residues. Between the trimmed V and J ends, which lost 6 bases and 4 bases, there was a span of 7 bases. The CDR3 DNA reads as TGTGCCAGCAGACATATTTACAATGAGCAGTTCTTC. The encoded protein is CASRHIYNEQFF.

This clone came up a few times. The DNA for the CDR3 is TGTGCCAGCAGCCTGCAGACAGGGGGCGGTAATTCACCCCTCCACTTT. This translates into CASSLQTGGGNSPLHF. The genes are TRBV27 and TRBJ1-6; 10 bases map to TRBD1. CDR1 is MNHEY, CDR2 SMNVEV, per germline (reference sequence). V was pared by 6 bases and J by 6 bases, with 8 bases of the junction left unmatched. The CDR3 sequence is 16 residues long.

This chain connects TRBV5-1 to TRBJ2-1; 9 nucleotides align to TRBD2. This CDR3 has 15 amino acids. Germline V gene lookup returns CDR1 SGHRS and CDR2 YFSETQ. V was pared by 3 bases and J by 6 bases, with 7 bases of the junction left unmatched. The CDR3 sequence is CASSYLAGVGNEQFF. CDR3 sequence (DNA): TGCGCCAGCAGCTATTTAGCGGGAGTAGGCAATGAGCAGTTCTTC.

J is TRBJ1-5 and V is TRBV7-9, with TRBD1 matching 8 bases. The CDR3 consists of 15 residues. The V gene's germline CDR1 is SEHNR and CDR2 FQNEAQ (reference sequence). V dropped 1 base and J dropped 7; count of bases not matched to a gene: 6. The chain's CDR3 is CASSLDRGAYQPQHF. In DNA form, the CDR3 reads TGTGCCAGCAGCTTAGACAGGGGGGCCTACCAGCCCCAGCATTTT.

Comment on this clone: Other DNA sequences from this sample encode an identical CDR3 as well. The chain links TRBV12-3 or TRBV12-4 to TRBJ1-2, with D maybe TRBD1 (5 bases). The CDR3 has 13 residues. V was trimmed by 5 bases and J by 8 bases, leaving 15 bases between them. The CDR3 nucleotides are TGTGCCAGCAGTCCCGGGGGACTAGGGGGCTACACCTTC. This encodes CASSPGGLGGYTF.

This clone was seen a few times. The J gene is TRBJ2-7, the V gene TRBV5-4, with D perhaps TRBD2 (5 bases). The CDR3 has 14 amino acids. Trimming took 4 bases from V and 6 from J, leaving 17 bases between them. Germline values: CDR1 SGHNT, CDR2 YYREEE (reference sequence). The chain's CDR3 is CASSRESGSGEQYF. The CDR3 DNA is TGTGCCAGCAGCCGCGAGTCGGGGTCGGGCGAGCAGTACTTC. Complete variable domain (other parts from reference TRBV5-4 and TRBJ2-7): ETGVTQSPTHLIKTRGQQVTLRCSSQSGHNTVSWYQQALGQGPQFIFQYYREEENGRGNFPPRFSGLQFPNYSSELNVNALELDDSALYLCASSRESGSGEQYFGPGTRLTVT.